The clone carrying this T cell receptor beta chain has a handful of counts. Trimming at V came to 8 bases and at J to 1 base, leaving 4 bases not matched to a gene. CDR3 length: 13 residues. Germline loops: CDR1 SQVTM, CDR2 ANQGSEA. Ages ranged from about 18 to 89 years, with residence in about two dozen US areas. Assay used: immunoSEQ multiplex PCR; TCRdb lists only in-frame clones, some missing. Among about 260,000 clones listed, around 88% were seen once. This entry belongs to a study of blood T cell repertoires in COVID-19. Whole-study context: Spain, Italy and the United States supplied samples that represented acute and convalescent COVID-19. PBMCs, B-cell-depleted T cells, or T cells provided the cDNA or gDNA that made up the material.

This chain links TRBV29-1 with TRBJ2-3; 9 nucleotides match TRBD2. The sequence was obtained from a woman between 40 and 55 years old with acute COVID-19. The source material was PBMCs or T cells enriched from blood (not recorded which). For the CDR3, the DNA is TGCAGCACCCGGACTAGCGGCACAGATACGCAGTATTTT. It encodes CSTRTSGTDTQYF.